A single sample gave rise to the 15 T cell receptor beta chains below, sequenced in a study of T cell responses to AZD1222 COVID-19 vaccine (dated by TCRdb to the early 2020s). Read against the paper, the sample's time point label means: baseline before first vaccination. Library preparation used the immunoSEQ multiplex PCR assay. TCRdb took over this immuneACCESS table, retaining in-frame rearrangements with V and J assigned. Such tables are incomplete; in checked studies, under half of the missing clones stem from an unresolved V gene, and the remainder is unexplained. The sample table holds about 130,000 clones, of which 70% to 90% were seen once. Clones ranked in the top ten supply 1.5% to 2% of the sample. The source material was peripheral blood, sampled on day 0 of AZD1222 vaccination. These TCRs come from an adult in good health.

This clone was detected only once. The rearrangement links TRBV6-5 to TRBJ2-1, with TRBD2 matching over 9 bases. Germline CDR1 and CDR2: MNHEY and SVGAGI. The CDR3 is 15 residues long. The junction had 6 bases not matched to a gene; V was cut back by 5 bases and J by 4 bases. CDR3 coding DNA: TGTGCCAGCAGTAAGGGGAGCGGGAGGTACAATGAGCAGTTCTTC. Its protein is CASSKGSGRYNEQFF.

This clone was seen only a few times. The chain carries TRBV5-1 and TRBJ1-5; weak D call: TRBD1 (6 bases). Trimming stripped 0 bases from V and 7 bases from J, with 20 bases between. Per the germline V gene, CDR1 is SGHRS and CDR2 is YFSETQ. The CDR3 runs 17 residues. CDR3 loop: CASSLVPGHLPGQPQHF. The CDR3 coding sequence is TGCGCCAGCAGCTTGGTTCCGGGACACTTACCCGGGCAGCCCCAGCATTTT.

The rearrangement links TRBV5-6 to TRBJ1-6; 7 bases are a match to TRBD1. This CDR3 region has 16 residues. J was trimmed by 3 bases and V by 4 bases; bases with no gene match: 7. Germline values: CDR1 SGHDT, CDR2 YYEEEE. CDR3 in amino acids: CASSLPGDSYNSPLHF. CDR3 nucleotides: TGTGCCAGCAGCCTACCAGGGGACAGCTATAATTCACCCCTCCACTTT.

The chain uses TRBV11-3 and TRBJ1-6; D is unresolved. The CDR3 totals 13 residues. V dropped 3 bases and J dropped 7 bases, with 7 bases sitting between them. Germline CDR1 is SGHNT and CDR2 is YENEEA. The CDR3 loop is CASSLGRNSPLHF. For the CDR3, the DNA is TGTGCCAGCAGCTTGGGGAGAAATTCACCCCTCCACTTT.

In this sample, this clone turned up once. J is TRBJ2-7 and V is TRBV7-6; D unresolved. CDR1 is SGHVS, CDR2 FNYEAQ, per germline. CDR3 length: 15 residues. Trimming cost V 1 base and J 1 base, with 11 bases left between them. The CDR3 bases are TGTGCCAGCAGCTTAGTAGGATTTGGGTCCTACGAGCAGTACTTC. Its protein product is CASSLVGFGSYEQYF. Complete variable domain (other parts from reference TRBV7-6 and TRBJ2-7): GAGVSQSPRYKVTKRGQDVALRCDPISGHVSLYWYRQALGQGPEFLTYFNYEAQQDKSGLPNDRFSAERPEGSISTLTIQRTEQRDSAMYRCASSLVGFGSYEQYFGPGTRLTVT.

The rearrangement uses TRBV23-1 and TRBJ1-4; 9 bases fit TRBD1. TRBV23-1 counts as an open reading frame of uncertain function. The ends lost 4 bases at V and 4 bases at J; junction bases unmatched: 1. The CDR3 is made up of 14 amino acids. The CDR3 is CASSPGQGNEKLFF. The DNA of the CDR3 is TGCGCCAGCAGTCCGGGACAGGGTAATGAAAAACTGTTTTTT.

The rearrangement links TRBV9 to TRBJ2-3; TRBD1 might be the D (6 bases). CDR1 is SGDLS and CDR2 is YYNGEE in the germline V gene. Trimming pared 7 bases from V and 2 bases from J, leaving 17 bases between. This CDR3 has 15 amino acids. The CDR3 is CASRRRDTNTDTQYF. The CDR3 DNA follows: TGTGCCAGCCGGCGCCGGGACACAAACACAGATACGCAGTATTTT.

This chain joins TRBV5-6 and TRBJ1-2; D might be TRBD1 (5 bases). V was clipped by 7 bases and J by 4 bases, with 11 bases between them. The CDR3 consists of 12 residues. The germline V gene has CDR1 SGHDT and CDR2 YYEEEE. CDR3 bases: TGTGCCAGCTCGACAGTAAGCTATGGCTACACCTTC. Protein product: CASSTVSYGYTF. Filled out from reference TRBV5-6 and TRBJ1-2, the complete variable domain reads DAGVTQSPTHLIKTRGQQVTLRCSPKSGHDTVSWYQQALGQGPQFIFQYYEEEERQRGNFPDRFSGHQFPNYSSELNVNALLLGDSALYLCASSTVSYGYTFGSGTRLTVV.

The V and J genes are TRBV7-2 and TRBJ1-1, with 9 bases lining up with TRBD1. J gave up 7 bases and V 2 bases, and 8 bases lay outside the gene matches. Germline V CDR1 and CDR2: SGHTA, FQGNSA. The CDR3 is 15 residues long. The CDR3 sequence is CASSLMTGGTSEAFF. The CDR3 DNA reads as TGTGCCAGCAGCTTAATGACAGGGGGAACCAGTGAAGCTTTCTTT.

The chain recombines TRBV5-1 with TRBJ1-1, with TRBD1 identical over 12 bases. Germline values: CDR1 SGHRS, CDR2 YFSETQ. With 2 bases clipped from V and 5 bases from J, the junction kept 7 bases outside the gene matches. This CDR3 is 16 amino acids long. As DNA, the CDR3 is TGCGCCAGCAGCTTCGGGACAGGGGGCTTTAAAACTGAAGCTTTCTTT. Translating it yields CASSFGTGGFKTEAFF.

The rearrangement uses TRBV11-3 and TRBJ1-1; D is unresolved. The V and J ends lost 3 bases and 2 bases respectively, with 7 bases between them. The CDR3 has 13 residues. Germline V CDR1 and CDR2: SGHNT, YENEEA. The CDR3 protein is CASSFQRNTEAFF. The CDR3 region has the DNA TGTGCCAGCAGCTTTCAGAGAAACACTGAAGCTTTCTTT.

This sequence joins TRBV15 and TRBJ1-5; D unclear. With 5 bases removed from V and 0 bases from J, the gap between germline ends came to 11 bases. Germline CDR1 is LNHNV and CDR2 is YYDKDF (reference sequence). The CDR3 covers 15 residues. The CDR3 region has the DNA TGTGCCACCAGCCTCAACCGGGATAGCAATCAGCCCCAGCATTTT. Protein sequence: CATSLNRDSNQPQHF. The whole variable domain, filled in from reference TRBV15 and TRBJ1-5, reads DAMVIQNPRYQVTQFGKPVTLSCSQTLNHNVMYWYQQKSSQAPKLLFHYYDKDFNNEADTPDNFQSRRPNTSFCFLDIRSPGLGDTAMYLCATSLNRDSNQPQHFGDGTRLSIL.

The V and J genes are TRBV6-6 and TRBJ1-1; no firm D call. Germline lookup yields CDR1 MNHNY and CDR2 SVGAGI (reference sequence). The CDR3 is 13 amino acids. V lost 4 bases, J lost 3 bases, and 9 bases lay in between. The DNA for the CDR3 is TGTGCCAGCAGTTTACGAAGGGACACTGAAGCTTTCTTT. Its translation is CASSLRRDTEAFF.

The CDR3: CASSYQGTGGSYEQYF. As DNA, the CDR3 is TGTGCCAGTAGCTACCAGGGGACAGGGGGCTCCTACGAGCAGTACTTC. The rearrangement joins TRBV19 to TRBJ2-7, with 11 bases aligning to TRBD1. With 6 bases clipped from V and 0 bases from J, the junction kept 7 bases outside the gene matches. Per the germline V gene, CDR1 is LNHDA and CDR2 is SQIVND (reference sequence). The CDR3 is 16 residues long.

This clone occurred a few times. The chain employs TRBV18 and TRBJ2-5; TRBD1 aligns across 7 bases. CDR1 and CDR2 (germline): KGHSH, LQKENI. After removal of 6 bases from V and 2 bases from J, the junction contained 3 bases not matched to a gene. The CDR3 has 13 amino acids. CDR3 nucleotides: TGTGCCAGCTCGACAGGGCTGCAAGAGACCCAGTACTTC. Protein product: CASSTGLQETQYF.